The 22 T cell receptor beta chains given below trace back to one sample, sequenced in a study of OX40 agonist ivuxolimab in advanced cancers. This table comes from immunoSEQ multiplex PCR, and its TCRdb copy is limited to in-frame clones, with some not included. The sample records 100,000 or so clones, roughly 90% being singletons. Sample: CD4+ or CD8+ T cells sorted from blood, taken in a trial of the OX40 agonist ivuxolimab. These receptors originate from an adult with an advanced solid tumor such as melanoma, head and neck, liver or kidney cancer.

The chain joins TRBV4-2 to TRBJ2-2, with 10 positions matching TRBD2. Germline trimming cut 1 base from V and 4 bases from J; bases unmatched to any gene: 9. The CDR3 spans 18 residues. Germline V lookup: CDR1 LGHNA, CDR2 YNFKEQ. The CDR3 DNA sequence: TGTGCCAGCAGCCAAGTAATGAGCGGGAGGGCGATCACCGGGGAGCTGTTTTTT. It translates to CASSQVMSGRAITGELFF.

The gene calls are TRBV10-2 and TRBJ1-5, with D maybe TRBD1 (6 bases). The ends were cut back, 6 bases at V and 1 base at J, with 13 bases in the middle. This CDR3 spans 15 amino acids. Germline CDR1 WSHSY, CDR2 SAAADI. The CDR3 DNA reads TGCGCCAGCAGAGCGACAGGCACAAGCAATCAGCCCCAGCATTTT. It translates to CASRATGTSNQPQHF.

CDR3 residues: CASSLMGGGNQPQHF. The CDR3 nucleotides are TGTGCCAGCAGCTTGATGGGTGGGGGCAATCAGCCCCAGCATTTT. The V and J genes are TRBV5-6 and TRBJ1-5; D gene ambiguous. The CDR3 loop spans 15 amino acids. V dropped 1 base and J dropped 2 bases, with 10 bases sitting between them. Germline V gives CDR1 SGHDT, CDR2 YYEEEE. Filled out from reference TRBV5-6 and TRBJ1-5, the complete variable domain reads DAGVTQSPTHLIKTRGQQVTLRCSPKSGHDTVSWYQQALGQGPQFIFQYYEEEERQRGNFPDRFSGHQFPNYSSELNVNALLLGDSALYLCASSLMGGGNQPQHFGDGTRLSIL.

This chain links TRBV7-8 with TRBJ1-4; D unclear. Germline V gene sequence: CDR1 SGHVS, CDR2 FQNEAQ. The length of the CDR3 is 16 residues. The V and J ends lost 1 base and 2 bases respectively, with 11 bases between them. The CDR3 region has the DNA TGTGCCAGCAGCTTAGGGTGGGTTGGCACTAATGAAAAACTGTTTTTT. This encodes CASSLGWVGTNEKLFF.

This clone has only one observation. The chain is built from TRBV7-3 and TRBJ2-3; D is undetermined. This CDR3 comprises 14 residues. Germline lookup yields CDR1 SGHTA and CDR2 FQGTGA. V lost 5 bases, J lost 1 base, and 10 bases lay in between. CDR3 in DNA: TGTGCCAGCAGCCCCTTATATGGCACAGATACGCAGTATTTT. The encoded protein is CASSPLYGTDTQYF.

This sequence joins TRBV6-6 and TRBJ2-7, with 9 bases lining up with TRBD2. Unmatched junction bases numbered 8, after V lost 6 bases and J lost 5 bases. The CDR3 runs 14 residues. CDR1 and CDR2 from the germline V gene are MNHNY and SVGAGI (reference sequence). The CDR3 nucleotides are TGTGCCAGCAGGAAGGCGGGGGGGCCCAACGAGCAGTACTTC. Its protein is CASRKAGGPNEQYF.

CDR3 bases: TGCGCCAGCAGCTTGGCCTCAGGTCATAATGAAAAACTGTTTTTT. It codes for CASSLASGHNEKLFF. V is TRBV5-1 and J is TRBJ1-4, with D uncertain. The CDR3 covers 15 residues. Trimming pared 0 bases from V and 4 bases from J, leaving 10 bases between. Looked up from germline, CDR1 is SGHRS and CDR2 is YFSETQ. Variable domain in full (rest from reference TRBV5-1 and TRBJ1-4): KAGVTQTPRYLIKTRGQQVTLSCSPISGHRSVSWYQQTPGQGLQFLFEYFSETQRNKGNFPGRFSGRQFSNSRSEMNVSTLELGDSALYLCASSLASGHNEKLFFGSGTQLSVL.

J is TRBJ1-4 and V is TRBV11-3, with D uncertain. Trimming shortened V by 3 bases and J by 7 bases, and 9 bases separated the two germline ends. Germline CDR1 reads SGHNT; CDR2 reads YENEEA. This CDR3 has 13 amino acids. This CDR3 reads CASSFGELEKLFF. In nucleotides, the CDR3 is TGTGCCAGCAGCTTCGGGGAGCTTGAAAAACTGTTTTTT. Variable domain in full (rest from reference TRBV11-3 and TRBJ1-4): EAGVVQSPRYKIIEKKQPVAFWCNPISGHNTLYWYLQNLGQGPELLIRYENEEAVDDSQLPKDRFSAERLKGVDSTLKIQPAELGDSAVYLCASSFGELEKLFFGSGTQLSVL.

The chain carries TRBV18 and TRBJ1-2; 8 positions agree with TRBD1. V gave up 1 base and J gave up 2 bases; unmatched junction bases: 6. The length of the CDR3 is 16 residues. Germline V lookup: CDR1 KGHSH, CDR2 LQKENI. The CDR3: CASSPQDHRGNYGYTF. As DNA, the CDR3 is TGTGCCAGCTCACCACAGGACCACAGGGGGAACTATGGCTACACCTTC.

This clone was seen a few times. CDR3 coding DNA: TGTGCCAGCTCAGCCCAGGGGACGGAACTTGAAAAACTGTTTTTT. Translated: CASSAQGTELEKLFF. The chain is built from TRBV18 and TRBJ1-4; the D gene is possibly TRBD1 (6 bases). V was pared by 5 bases and J by 7 bases, with 17 bases between. Germline V gives CDR1 KGHSH, CDR2 LQKENI. The CDR3 contains 15 residues. Full variable domain (outside the CDR3, taken from reference TRBV18 and TRBJ1-4): NAGVMQNPRHLVRRRGQEARLRCSPMKGHSHVYWYRQLPEEGLKFMVYLQKENIIDESGMPKERFSAEFPKEGPSILRIQQVVRGDSAAYFCASSAQGTELEKLFFGSGTQLSVL.

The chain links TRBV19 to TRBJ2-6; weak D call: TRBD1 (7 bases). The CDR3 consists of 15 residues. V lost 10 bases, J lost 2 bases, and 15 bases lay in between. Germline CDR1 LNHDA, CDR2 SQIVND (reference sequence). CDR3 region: CATRQGGAGANVLTF. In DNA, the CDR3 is TGTGCCACCAGACAGGGAGGAGCTGGGGCCAACGTCCTGACTTTC.

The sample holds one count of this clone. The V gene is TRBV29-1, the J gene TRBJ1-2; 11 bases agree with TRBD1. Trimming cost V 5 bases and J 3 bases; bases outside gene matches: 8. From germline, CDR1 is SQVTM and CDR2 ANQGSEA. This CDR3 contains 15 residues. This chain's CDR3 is CSVPGTGGPHYGYTF. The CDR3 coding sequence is TGCAGCGTTCCCGGGACAGGGGGGCCCCACTATGGCTACACCTTC.

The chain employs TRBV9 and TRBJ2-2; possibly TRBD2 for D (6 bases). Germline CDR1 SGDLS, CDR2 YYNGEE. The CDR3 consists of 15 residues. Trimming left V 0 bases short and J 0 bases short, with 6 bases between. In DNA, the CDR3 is TGTGCCAGCAGCGTAGCTAGCGCGAACACCGGGGAGCTGTTTTTT. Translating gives CASSVASANTGELFF.

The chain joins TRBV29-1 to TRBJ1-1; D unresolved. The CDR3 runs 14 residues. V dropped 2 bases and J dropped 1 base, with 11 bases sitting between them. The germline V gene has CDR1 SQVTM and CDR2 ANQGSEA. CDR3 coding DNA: TGCAGCGTTGAATACGCCGGGAAGAACACTGAAGCTTTCTTT. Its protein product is CSVEYAGKNTEAFF.

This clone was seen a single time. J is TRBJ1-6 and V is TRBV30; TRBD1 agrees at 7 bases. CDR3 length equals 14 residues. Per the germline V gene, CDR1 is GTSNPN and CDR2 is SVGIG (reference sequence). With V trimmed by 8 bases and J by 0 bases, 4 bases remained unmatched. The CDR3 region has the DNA TGTGCCGGTAGGACAGGCTCCTATAATTCACCCCTCCACTTT. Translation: CAGRTGSYNSPLHF. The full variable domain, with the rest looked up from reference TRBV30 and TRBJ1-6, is SQTIHQWPATLVQPVGSPLSLECTVEGTSNPNLYWYRQAAGRGLQLLFYSVGIGQISSEVPQNLSASRPQDRQFILSSKKLLLSDSGFYLCAGRTGSYNSPLHFGNGTRLTVT.

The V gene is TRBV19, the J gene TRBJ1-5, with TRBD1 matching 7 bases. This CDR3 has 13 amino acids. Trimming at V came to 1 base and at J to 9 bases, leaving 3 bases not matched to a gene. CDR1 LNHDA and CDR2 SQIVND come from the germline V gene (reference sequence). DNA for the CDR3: TGTGCCAGTAGTATAGCCCGGGACAGGCCCCAGCATTTT. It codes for CASSIARDRPQHF.

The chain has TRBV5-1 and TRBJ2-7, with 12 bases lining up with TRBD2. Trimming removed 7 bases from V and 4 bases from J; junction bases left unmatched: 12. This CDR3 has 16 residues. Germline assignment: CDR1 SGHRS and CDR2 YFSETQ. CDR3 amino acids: CASPGPTGTSGYEQYF. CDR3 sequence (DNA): TGCGCCAGCCCAGGACCCACCGGGACTAGCGGGTACGAGCAGTACTTC.

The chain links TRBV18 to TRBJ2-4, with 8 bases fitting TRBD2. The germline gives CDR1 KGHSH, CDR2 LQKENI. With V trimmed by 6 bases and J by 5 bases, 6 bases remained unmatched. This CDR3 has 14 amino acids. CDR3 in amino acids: CASSQAGAQNIQYF. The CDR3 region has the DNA TGTGCCAGCTCCCAAGCGGGGGCCCAAAACATTCAGTACTTC.

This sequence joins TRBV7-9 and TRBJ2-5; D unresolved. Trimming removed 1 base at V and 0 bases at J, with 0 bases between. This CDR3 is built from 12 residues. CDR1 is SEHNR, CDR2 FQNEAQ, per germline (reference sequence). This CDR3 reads CASSLDQETQYF. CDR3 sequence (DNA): TGTGCCAGCAGCTTAGACCAAGAGACCCAGTACTTC. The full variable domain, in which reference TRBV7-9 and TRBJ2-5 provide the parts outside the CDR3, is DTGVSQNPRHKITKRGQNVTFRCDPISEHNRLYWYRQTLGQGPEFLTYFQNEAQLEKSRLLSDRFSAERPKGSFSTLEIQRTEQGDSAMYLCASSLDQETQYFGPGTRLLVL.

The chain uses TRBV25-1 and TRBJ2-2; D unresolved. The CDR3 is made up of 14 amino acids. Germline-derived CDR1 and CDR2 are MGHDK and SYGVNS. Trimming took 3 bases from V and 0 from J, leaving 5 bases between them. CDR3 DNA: TGTGCCAGCAGTGACCGAGCGAACACCGGGGAGCTGTTTTTT. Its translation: CASSDRANTGELFF.

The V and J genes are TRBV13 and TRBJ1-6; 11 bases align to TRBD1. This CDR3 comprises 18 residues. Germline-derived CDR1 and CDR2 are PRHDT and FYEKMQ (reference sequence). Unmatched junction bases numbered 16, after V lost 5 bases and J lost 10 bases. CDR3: CASSRRDRGTFRGSPLHF. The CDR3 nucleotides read TGTGCCAGCAGCCGCCGGGACAGGGGGACCTTTAGGGGATCACCCCTCCACTTT.

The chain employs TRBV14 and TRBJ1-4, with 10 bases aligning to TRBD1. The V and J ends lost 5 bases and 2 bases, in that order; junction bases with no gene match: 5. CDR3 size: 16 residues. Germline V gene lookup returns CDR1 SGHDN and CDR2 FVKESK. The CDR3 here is CASSRTGGSTNEKLFF. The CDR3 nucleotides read TGTGCCAGCAGCAGGACAGGGGGTTCGACTAATGAAAAACTGTTTTTT.